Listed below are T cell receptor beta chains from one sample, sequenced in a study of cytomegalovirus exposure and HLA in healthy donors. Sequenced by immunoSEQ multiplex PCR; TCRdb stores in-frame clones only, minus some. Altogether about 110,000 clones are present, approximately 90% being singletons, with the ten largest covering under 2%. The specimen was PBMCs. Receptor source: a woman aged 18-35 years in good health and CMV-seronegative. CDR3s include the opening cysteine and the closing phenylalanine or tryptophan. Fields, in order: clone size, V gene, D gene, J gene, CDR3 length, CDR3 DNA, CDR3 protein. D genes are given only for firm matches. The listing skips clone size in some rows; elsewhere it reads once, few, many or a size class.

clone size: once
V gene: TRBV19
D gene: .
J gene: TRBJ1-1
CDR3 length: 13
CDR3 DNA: TGTGCCAGTAGTGTCGAGGGGAACACTGAAGCTTTCTTT
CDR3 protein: CASSVEGNTEAFF

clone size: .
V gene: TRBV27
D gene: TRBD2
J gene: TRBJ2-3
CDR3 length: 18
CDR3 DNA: TGTGCCAGCAGTTTGCTTCAAGTAGCGGGGGGGCCGACAGATACGCAGTATTTT
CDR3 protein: CASSLLQVAGGPTDTQYF

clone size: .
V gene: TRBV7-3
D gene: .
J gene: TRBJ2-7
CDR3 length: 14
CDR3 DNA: TGTGCCAGCAGCCCCGGCGGGGCGCCTTACGAGCAGTACTTC
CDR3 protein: CASSPGGAPYEQYF

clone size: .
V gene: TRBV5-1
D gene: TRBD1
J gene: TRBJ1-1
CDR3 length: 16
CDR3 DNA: TGCGCCAGCAGCTTGGCCGGGACAGGGGTGAGCACTGAAGCTTTCTTT
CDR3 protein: CASSLAGTGVSTEAFF

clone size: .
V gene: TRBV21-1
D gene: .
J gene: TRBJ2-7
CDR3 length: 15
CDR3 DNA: TGTGCCAGCAGCAAACTCAGGACAAACTCCTACGAGCAGTACTTC
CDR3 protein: CASSKLRTNSYEQYF

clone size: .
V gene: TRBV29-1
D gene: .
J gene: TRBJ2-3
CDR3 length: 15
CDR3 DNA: TGCAGCGGTCGCGGGGTTTTTGGAAGCACAGATACGCAGTATTTT
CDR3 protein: CSGRGVFGSTDTQYF

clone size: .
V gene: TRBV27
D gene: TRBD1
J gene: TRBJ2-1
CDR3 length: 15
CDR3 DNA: TGTGCCAGCAGTTTATCGACAGGGGCAGGGAATGAGCAGTTCTTC
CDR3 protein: CASSLSTGAGNEQFF

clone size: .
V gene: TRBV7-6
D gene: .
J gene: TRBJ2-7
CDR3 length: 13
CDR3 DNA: TGTGCCAGCAGCTTAGACAGTACATACGAGCAGTACTTC
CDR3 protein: CASSLDSTYEQYF

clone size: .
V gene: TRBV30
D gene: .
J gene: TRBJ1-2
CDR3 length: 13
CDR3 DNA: TGTGCCTGGAACGTAGAACCTCTCTATGGCTACACCTTC
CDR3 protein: CAWNVEPLYGYTF

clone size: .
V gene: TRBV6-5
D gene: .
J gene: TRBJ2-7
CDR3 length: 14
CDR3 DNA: TGTGCCAGCAGTTACTCGGGGCCCCCCTACGAGCAGTACTTC
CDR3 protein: CASSYSGPPYEQYF

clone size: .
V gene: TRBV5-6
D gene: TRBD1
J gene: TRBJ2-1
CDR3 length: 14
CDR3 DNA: TGTGCCAGCAACGGACAGGGGAGCTACAATGAGCAGTTCTTC
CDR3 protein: CASNGQGSYNEQFF

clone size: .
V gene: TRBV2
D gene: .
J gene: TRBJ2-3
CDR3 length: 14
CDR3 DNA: TGTGCCAGCAGGGGTCCTAGTATCACAGATACGCAGTATTTT
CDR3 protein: CASRGPSITDTQYF

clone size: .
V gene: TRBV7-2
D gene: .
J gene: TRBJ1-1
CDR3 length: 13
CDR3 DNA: TGTGCCAGCAGCTTTTCATCGGGGGCTGAAGCTTTCTTT
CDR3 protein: CASSFSSGAEAFF

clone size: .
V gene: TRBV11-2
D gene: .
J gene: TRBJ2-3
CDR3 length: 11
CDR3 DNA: TGTGCCAGCACCTTTTCGGATACGCAGTATTTT
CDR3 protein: CASTFSDTQYF

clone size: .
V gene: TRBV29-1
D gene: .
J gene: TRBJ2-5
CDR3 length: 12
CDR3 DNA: TGCAGCGTTGCAGGGGGGCGAGAGACCCAGTACTTC
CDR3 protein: CSVAGGRETQYF

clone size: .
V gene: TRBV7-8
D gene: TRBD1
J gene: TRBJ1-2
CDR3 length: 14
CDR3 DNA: TGTGCCAGCAGCTCCGGGGACAGCGCCGCTGGCTACACCTTC
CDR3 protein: CASSSGDSAAGYTF

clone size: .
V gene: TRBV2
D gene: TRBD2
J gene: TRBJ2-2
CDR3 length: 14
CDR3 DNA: TGTGCCAGCAGCGGGACTAGCGTCCCCGGGGAGCTGTTTTTT
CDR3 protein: CASSGTSVPGELFF

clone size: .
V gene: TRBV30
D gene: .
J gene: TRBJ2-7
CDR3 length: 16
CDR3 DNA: TGTGCCTGGAGTTTGACTAGGAACTCAGGGCCTTACGAGCAGTACTTC
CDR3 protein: CAWSLTRNSGPYEQYF

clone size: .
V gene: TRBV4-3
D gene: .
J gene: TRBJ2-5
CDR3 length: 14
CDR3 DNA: TGCGCCAGCAGCCCCGGGGGAGACCAAGAGACCCAGTACTTC
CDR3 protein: CASSPGGDQETQYF

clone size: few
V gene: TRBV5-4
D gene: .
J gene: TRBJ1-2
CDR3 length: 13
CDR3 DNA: TGTGCCAGCAGCTTGGACGGTTACTATGGCTACACCTTC
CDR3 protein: CASSLDGYYGYTF

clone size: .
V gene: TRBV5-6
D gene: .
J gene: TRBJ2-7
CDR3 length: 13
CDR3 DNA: TGTGCCAGCAGCTTGAGGGGGTCCTACGAGCAGTACTTC
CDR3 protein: CASSLRGSYEQYF

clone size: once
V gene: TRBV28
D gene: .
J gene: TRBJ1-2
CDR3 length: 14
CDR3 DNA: TGTGCCACCGGGAAGACTCTTCTAAACTATGGCTACACCTTC
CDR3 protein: CATGKTLLNYGYTF

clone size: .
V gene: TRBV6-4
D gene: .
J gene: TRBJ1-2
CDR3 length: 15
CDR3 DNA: TGTGCCAGCAGTGACTCCGGGGAGGGGATCTATGGCTACACCTTC
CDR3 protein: CASSDSGEGIYGYTF

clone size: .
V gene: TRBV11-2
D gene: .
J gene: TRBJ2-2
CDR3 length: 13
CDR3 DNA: TGTGCCAGCAGCTTACAGGGGTCCGGGGAGCTGTTTTTT
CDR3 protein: CASSLQGSGELFF

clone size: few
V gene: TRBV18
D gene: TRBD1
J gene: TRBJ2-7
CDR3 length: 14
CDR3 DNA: TGTGCCAGCTCACTGGGACAGGGGACGTGCGAGCAGTACTTC
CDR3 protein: CASSLGQGTCEQYF